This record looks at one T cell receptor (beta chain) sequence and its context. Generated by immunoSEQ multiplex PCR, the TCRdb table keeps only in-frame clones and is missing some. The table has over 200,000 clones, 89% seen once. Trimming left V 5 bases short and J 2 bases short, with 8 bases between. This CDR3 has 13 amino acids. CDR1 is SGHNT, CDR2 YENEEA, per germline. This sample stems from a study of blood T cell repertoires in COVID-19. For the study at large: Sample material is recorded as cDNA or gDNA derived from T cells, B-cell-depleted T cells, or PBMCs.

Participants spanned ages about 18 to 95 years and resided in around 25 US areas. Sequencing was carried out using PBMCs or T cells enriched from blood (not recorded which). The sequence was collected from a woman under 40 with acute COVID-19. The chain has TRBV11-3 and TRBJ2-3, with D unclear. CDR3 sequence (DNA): TGTGCCAGCAGCCTCGTGGCCACAGATACGCAGTATTTT. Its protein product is CASSLVATDTQYF.